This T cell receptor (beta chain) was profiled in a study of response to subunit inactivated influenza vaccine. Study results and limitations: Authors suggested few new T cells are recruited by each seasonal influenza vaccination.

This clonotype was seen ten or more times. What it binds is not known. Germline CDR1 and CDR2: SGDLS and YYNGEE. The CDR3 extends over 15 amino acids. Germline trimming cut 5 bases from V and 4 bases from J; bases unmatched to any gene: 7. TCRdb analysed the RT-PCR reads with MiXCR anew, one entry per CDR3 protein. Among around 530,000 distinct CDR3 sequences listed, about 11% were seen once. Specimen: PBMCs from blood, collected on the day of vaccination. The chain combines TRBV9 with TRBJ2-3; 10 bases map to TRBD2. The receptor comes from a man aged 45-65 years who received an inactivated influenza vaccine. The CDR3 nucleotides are TGTGCCAGCAGTTCTAGCGGGAGAAGGGCAGATACGCAGTATTTT. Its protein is CASSSSGRRADTQYF.